This TCR beta chain was obtained from a study of T cell clonality in common variable immunodeficiency. This clone was seen only a few times. The antigen is unknown. Coverage ceases 3 residues before the CDR3 finishes, and the germline J gene fills in the end. Using immunoSEQ multiplex PCR, the repertoire was profiled, and TCRdb retains in-frame clones only, with some absent. There are 25,000 to 30,000 clones in the sample, none observed a single time. Findings of the study overall: CVID subjects had higher TCRbeta clonality than healthy controls, most marked in about a third. In common variable immunodeficiency, TCR beta chains reportedly carried fewer deletions and N-nucleotide insertions. The cause of increased CVID clonality remains unclear without subpopulation sequencing.

CDR1 is KGHSH and CDR2 is LQKENI in the germline V gene. V gave up 3 bases and J gave up 6 bases, with 17 bases separating them. The CDR3 is 15 amino acids. The sample consisted of peripheral blood mononuclear cells. The chain recombines TRBV18 with TRBJ1-2; D may be TRBD1 (5 bases). This sequence originates from a human donor with common variable immunodeficiency. The CDR3 reads CASSPFNHGGDGYTF. The part of the CDR3 DNA that was read is TGTGCCAGCTCACCGTTCAATCATGGAGGGGATGGC.